This paragraph covers one T cell receptor beta chain sequence. This clone has more than one count but fewer than ten. Its cognate antigen has yet to be identified. No quality values exist for individual bases; no much larger clone is one base distant. The source of the sample is a study of blood T cell repertoires in COVID-19 (dated by TCRdb to about 2020). General notes on the study: The collaborator samples originated in the United States, Italy and Spain and spanned the acute and convalescent phases of COVID-19. The material from the prospective study consisted of cDNA or gDNA derived from T cells, B-cell-depleted T cells, or PBMCs. Subjects who had been exposed to COVID-19, were actively infected with it, or had recovered from it provided the deeply sampled blood TCRbeta repertoires that made up the dataset. The repertoires were released in a freely available public database intended as a resource for research on the immune response to SARS-CoV-2. Samples were obtained from the ongoing ImmuneRACE study (first 160 participants) and from about 1,300 subjects provided by 6 global collaborators. A de-identified subject ID, COVID-19 status, age in years and sex were almost always included in the sample metadata. Where available, HLA class I and class II types were obtained from metadata supplied by the sample provider rather than from assay-based typing.

The study at large found these results: The quantity of clinical and demographic metadata differed by source and by participant and was supplied without curation.

The immunoSEQ Assay, a bias-controlled multiplex PCR, was used to amplify TCRbeta CDR3 regions from genomic DNA. Per the original workflow: The number of nucleated cells in each sample was estimated from the amplification of reference gene primers within the assay. To quantify the absolute abundance of each unique TCRbeta CDR3 rearrangement, sequence reads were collapsed and filtered. Productive Simpson clonality was computed per sample as the square root of Simpson's diversity index over productive rearrangements. Not all clones reach the TCRdb copy of this immuneACCESS table, which keeps in-frame sequences only. Checked studies attribute under half of the gap to unresolved V genes and leave the rest unexplained. The D gene and trimming were derived from the DNA, and the V and J assignments and clone size from that table. In this sample the table shows hundreds of thousands of clones, around 90% of which occur a single time. The ten largest clones represent more than 0.7% of the sample.

A distance of 16 bases separates the germline ends of V and J, which lose 5 bases and 5 bases respectively. Reading the germline V gene gives CDR1 SGHTA and CDR2 FQGNSA. From the cysteine up to the phenylalanine, the CDR3 has a length of 14 residues. Only the CDR3 region is kept as DNA, spanning 42 bases read in frame from base 1. In Seattle, one collaborating source enrolled patients while the infection was active and tracked those patients longitudinally over the course of disease. Collaborating institutions collected whole blood in K2EDTA tubes following their own protocols. Collaborator samples were shipped for TCRbeta analysis as frozen whole blood, isolated PBMCs, or DNA extracted from either sample type.

The specimen was peripheral blood. The receptor comes from a man in his sixties with COVID-19, enrolled during active disease. The chain joins TRBV7-2 to TRBJ2-7; TRBD2 could be the D gene, as 7 bases match. CDR3 region: CASSRGAGSDEQYF. The DNA sequence is given as TGTGCCAGCAGCCGGGGGGCAGGGTCGGACGAGCAGTACTTC.